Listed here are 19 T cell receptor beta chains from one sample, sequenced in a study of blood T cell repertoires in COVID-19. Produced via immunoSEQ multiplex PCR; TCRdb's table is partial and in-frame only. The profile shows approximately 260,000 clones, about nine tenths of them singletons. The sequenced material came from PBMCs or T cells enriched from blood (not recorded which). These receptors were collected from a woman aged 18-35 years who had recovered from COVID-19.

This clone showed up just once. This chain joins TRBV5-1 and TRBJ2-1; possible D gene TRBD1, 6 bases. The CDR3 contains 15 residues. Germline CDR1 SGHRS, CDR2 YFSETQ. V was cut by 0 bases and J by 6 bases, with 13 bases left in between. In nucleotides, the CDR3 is TGCGCCAGCAGCTTGGGGAGTACAGGGCCCAATGAGCAGTTCTTC. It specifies CASSLGSTGPNEQFF.

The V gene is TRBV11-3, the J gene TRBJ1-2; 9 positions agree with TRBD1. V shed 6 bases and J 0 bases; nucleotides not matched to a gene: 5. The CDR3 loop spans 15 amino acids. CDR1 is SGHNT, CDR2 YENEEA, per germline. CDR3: CASRGGTGTNYGYTF. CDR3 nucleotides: TGTGCCAGCAGGGGCGGGACAGGGACTAACTATGGCTACACCTTC.

The CDR3 DNA reads as TGTGCCAGCAGCCCCCGGACAGAAGCCTACAATGAGCAGTTCTTC. This gives the protein CASSPRTEAYNEQFF. V and J are TRBV7-2 and TRBJ2-1; tentative D call: TRBD1 (6 bases). Germline CDR1 SGHTA, CDR2 FQGNSA. The CDR3 covers 15 residues. Trimming cost V 5 bases and J 2 bases, with 13 bases left between them.

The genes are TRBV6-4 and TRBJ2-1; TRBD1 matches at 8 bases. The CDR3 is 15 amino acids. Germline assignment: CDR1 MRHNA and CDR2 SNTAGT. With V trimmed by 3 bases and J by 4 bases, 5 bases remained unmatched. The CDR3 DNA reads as TGTGCCAGCAGTGAGATAGGACAGGGATACAATGAGCAGTTCTTC. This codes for CASSEIGQGYNEQFF.

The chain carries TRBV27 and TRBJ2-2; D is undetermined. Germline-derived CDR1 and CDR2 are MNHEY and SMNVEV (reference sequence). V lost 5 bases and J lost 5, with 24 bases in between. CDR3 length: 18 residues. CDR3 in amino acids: CASSTQTPAGAYTGELFF. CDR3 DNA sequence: TGTGCCAGCAGTACACAAACTCCCGCAGGCGCGTATACCGGGGAGCTGTTTTTT.

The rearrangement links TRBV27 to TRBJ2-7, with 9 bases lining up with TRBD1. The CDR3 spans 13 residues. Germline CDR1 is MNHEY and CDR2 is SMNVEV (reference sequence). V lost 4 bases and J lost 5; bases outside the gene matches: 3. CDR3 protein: CASSWDRANEQYF. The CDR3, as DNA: TGTGCCAGCAGTTGGGACAGGGCTAACGAGCAGTACTTC.

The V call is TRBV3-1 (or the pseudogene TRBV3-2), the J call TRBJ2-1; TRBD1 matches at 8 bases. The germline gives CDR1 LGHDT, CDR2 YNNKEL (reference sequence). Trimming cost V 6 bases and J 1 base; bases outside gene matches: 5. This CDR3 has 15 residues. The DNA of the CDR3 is TGTGCCAGCAGTCCAACAGGGGGTTCCTACAATGAGCAGTTCTTC. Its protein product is CASSPTGGSYNEQFF.

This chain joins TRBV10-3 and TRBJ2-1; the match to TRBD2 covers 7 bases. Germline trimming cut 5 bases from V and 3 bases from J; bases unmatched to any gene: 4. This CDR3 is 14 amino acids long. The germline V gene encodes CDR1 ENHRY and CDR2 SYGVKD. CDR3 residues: CAISSSGDYNEQFF. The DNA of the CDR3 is TGTGCCATCAGTTCTAGCGGTGACTACAATGAGCAGTTCTTC.

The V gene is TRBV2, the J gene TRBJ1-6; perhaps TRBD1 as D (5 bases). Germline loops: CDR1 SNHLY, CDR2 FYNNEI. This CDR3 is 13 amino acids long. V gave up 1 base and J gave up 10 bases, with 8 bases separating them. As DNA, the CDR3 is TGTGCCAGCAGTGAAGGGAGGGGCTCACCCCTCCACTTT. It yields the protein CASSEGRGSPLHF.

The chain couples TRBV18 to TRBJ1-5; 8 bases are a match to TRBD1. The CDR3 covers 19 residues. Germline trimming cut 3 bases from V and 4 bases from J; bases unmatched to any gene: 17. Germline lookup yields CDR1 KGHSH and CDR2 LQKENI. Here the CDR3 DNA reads TGTGCCAGCTCACCCCAGCGGGGGGGGTTGACAGGGGCTAATCAGCCCCAGCATTTT. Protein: CASSPQRGGLTGANQPQHF.

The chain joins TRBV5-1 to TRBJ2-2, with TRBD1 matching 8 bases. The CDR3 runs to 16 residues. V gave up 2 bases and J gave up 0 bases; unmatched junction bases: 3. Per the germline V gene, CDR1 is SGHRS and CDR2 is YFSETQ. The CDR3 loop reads CASSFGDRSNTGELFF. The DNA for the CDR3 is TGCGCCAGCAGCTTCGGGGACAGGTCGAACACCGGGGAGCTGTTTTTT.

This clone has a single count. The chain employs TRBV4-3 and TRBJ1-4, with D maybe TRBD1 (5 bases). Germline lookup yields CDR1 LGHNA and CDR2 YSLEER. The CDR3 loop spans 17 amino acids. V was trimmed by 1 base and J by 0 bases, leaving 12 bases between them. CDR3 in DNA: TGCGCCAGCAGCCAAGGAAGGGGCCTTGCAACTAATGAAAAACTGTTTTTT. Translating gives CASSQGRGLATNEKLFF.

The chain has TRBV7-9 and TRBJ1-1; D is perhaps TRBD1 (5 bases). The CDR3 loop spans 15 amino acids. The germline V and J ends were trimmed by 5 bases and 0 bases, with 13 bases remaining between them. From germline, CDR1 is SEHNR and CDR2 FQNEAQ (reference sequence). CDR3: CASSQSGGMNTEAFF. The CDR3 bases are TGTGCCAGCAGCCAGAGTGGGGGGATGAACACTGAAGCTTTCTTT.

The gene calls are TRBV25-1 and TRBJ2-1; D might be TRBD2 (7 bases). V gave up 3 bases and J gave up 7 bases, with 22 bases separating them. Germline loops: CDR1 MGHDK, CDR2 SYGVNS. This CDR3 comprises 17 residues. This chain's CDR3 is CASSERGGMEGMNEQFF. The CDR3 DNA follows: TGTGCCAGCAGTGAGAGGGGGGGAATGGAGGGCATGAATGAGCAGTTCTTC.

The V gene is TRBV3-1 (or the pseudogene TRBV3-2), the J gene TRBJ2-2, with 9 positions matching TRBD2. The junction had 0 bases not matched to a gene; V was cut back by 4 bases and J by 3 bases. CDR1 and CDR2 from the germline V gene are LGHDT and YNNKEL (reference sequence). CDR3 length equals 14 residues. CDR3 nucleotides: TGTGCCAGCAGCCCTAGCGGGGACACCGGGGAGCTGTTTTTT. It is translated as CASSPSGDTGELFF.

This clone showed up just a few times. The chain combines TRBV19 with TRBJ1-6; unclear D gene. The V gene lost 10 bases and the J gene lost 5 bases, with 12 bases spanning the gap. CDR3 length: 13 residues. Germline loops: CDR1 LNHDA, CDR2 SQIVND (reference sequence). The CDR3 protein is CATDVGDNSPLHF. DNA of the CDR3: TGTGCCACCGACGTCGGGGATAATTCACCCCTCCACTTT.

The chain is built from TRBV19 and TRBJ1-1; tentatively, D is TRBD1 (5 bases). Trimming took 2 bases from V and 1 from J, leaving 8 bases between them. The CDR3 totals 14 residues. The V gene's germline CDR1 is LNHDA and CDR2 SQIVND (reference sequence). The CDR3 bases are TGTGCCAGTAGTATAAGGGGCGAGAACACTGAAGCTTTCTTT. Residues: CASSIRGENTEAFF.

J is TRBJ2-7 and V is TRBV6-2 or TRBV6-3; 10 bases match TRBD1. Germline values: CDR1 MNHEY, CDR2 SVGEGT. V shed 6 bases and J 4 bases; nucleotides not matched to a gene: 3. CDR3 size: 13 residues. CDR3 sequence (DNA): TGTGCCAGCAGCATGGGACAGGGGTACGAGCAGTACTTC. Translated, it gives CASSMGQGYEQYF.

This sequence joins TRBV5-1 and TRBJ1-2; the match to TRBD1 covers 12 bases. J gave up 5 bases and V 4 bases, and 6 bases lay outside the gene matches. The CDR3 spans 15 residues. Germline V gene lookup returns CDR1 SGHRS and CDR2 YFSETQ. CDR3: CASSEGTGGAYGYTF. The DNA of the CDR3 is TGCGCCAGCAGCGAAGGGACAGGGGGCGCTTATGGCTACACCTTC.